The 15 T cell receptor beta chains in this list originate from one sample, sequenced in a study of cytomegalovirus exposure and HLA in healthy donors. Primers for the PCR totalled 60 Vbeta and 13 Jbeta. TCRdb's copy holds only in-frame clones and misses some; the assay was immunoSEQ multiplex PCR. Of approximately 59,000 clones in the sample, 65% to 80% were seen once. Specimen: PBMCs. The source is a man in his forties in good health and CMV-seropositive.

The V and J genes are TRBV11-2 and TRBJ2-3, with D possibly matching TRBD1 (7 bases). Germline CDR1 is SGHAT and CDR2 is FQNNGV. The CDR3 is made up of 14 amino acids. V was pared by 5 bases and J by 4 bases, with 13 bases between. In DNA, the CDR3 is TGTGCCAGCAGCCCCCAGGGGGGCCCAGATACGCAGTATTTT. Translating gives CASSPQGGPDTQYF.

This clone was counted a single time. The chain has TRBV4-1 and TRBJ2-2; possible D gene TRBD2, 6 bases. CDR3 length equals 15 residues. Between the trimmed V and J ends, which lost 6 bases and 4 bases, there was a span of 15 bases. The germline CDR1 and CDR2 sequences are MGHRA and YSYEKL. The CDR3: CASSDRGKGTGELFF. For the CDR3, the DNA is TGCGCCAGCAGTGATCGGGGGAAGGGCACCGGGGAGCTGTTTTTT.

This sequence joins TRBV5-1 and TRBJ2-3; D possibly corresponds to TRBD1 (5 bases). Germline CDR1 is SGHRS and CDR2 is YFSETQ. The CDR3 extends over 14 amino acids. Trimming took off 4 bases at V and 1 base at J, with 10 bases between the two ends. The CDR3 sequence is CASSRDSGTDTQYF. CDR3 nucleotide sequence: TGCGCCAGCAGCCGTGACAGTGGCACAGATACGCAGTATTTT.

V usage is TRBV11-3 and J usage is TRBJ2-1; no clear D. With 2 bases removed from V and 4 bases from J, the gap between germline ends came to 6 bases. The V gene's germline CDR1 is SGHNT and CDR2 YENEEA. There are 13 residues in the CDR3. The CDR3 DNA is TGTGCCAGCAGCTTACGCGGATACAATGAGCAGTTCTTC. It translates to CASSLRGYNEQFF.

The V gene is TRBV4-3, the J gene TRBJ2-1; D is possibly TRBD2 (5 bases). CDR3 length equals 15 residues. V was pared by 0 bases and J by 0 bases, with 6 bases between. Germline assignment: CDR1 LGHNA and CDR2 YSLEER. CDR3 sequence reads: CASSQEGLSYNEQFF. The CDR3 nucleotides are TGCGCCAGCAGCCAAGAAGGACTCTCCTACAATGAGCAGTTCTTC.

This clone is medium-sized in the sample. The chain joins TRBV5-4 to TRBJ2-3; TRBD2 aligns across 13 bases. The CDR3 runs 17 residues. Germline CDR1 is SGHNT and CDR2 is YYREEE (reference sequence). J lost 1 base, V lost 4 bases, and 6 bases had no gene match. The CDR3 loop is CASSTSGGASRTDTQYF. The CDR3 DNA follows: TGTGCCAGCAGCACTAGCGGGGGGGCTAGTCGCACAGATACGCAGTATTTT.

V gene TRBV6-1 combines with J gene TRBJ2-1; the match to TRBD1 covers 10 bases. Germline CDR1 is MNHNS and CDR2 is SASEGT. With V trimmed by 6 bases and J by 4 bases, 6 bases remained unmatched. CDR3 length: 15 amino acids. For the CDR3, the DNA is TGTGCCAGCAGAGATCCGGGACAGGGGTACAATGAGCAGTTCTTC. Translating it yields CASRDPGQGYNEQFF.

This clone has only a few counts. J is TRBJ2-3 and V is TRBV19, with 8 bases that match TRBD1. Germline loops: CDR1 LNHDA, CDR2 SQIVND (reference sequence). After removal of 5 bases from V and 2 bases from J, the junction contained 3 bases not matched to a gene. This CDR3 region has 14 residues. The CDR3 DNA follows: TGTGCCAGTAGTCAGGGGGCGAACACAGATACGCAGTATTTT. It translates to CASSQGANTDTQYF.

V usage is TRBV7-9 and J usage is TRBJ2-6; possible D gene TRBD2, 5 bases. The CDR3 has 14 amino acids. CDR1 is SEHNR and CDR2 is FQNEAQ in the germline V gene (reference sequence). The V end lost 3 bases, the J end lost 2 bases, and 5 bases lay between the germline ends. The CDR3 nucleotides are TGTGCCAGCAGCTTGGGAGCTGGGGCCAACGTCCTGACTTTC. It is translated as CASSLGAGANVLTF. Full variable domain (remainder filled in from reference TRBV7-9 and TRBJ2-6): DTGVSQNPRHKITKRGQNVTFRCDPISEHNRLYWYRQTLGQGPEFLTYFQNEAQLEKSRLLSDRFSAERPKGSFSTLEIQRTEQGDSAMYLCASSLGAGANVLTFGAGSRLTVL.

The CDR3 coding sequence is TGTGCCAGCTACTCTACAGATACGCAGTATTTT. It translates to CASYSTDTQYF. The rearrangement uses TRBV7-9 and TRBJ2-3; no clear D. V was trimmed by 8 bases and J by 3 bases, leaving 6 bases between them. The CDR3 is 11 residues long. The V gene's germline CDR1 is SEHNR and CDR2 FQNEAQ (reference sequence). Combining the CDR3 with reference TRBV7-9 and TRBJ2-3 gives the whole variable domain DTGVSQNPRHKITKRGQNVTFRCDPISEHNRLYWYRQTLGQGPEFLTYFQNEAQLEKSRLLSDRFSAERPKGSFSTLEIQRTEQGDSAMYLCASYSTDTQYFGPGTRLTVL.

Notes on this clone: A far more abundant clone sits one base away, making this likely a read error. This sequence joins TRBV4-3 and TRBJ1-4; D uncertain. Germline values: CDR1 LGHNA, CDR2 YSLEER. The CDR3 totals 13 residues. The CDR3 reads CASSQDRREKPFF. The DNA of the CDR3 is TGCGCCAGCAGCCAAGATCGGCGGGAAAAACCGTTTTTT.

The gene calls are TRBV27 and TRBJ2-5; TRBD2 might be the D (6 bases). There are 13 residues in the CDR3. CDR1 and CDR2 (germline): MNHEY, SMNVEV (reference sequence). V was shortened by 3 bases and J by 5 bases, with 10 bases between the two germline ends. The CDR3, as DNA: TGTGCCAGCAGTTTTTCTGGGAGGGAGACCCAGTACTTC. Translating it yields CASSFSGRETQYF.

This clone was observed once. The DNA for the CDR3 is TGTGCCAGCACGGCGGGACAGGCGATCAATGAGCAGTTCTTC. This sequence encodes CASTAGQAINEQFF. The genes are TRBV6-1 and TRBJ2-1; 8 nucleotides agree with TRBD1. This CDR3 spans 14 amino acids. Per germline, CDR1 MNHNS and CDR2 SASEGT. The junction had 8 bases not matched to a gene; V was cut back by 7 bases and J by 6 bases.

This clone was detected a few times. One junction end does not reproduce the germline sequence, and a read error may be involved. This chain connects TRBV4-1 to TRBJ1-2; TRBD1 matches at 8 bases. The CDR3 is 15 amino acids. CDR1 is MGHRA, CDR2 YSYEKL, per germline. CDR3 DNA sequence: TGTGCCAGCAGCCAACAGACTCTGACAGGGGCCGGCTACACCTTC. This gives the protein CASSQQTLTGAGYTF.

CDR3 residues: CASSLAARGLVNVLTF. Here the CDR3 DNA reads TGTGCCAGCAGCTTAGCAGCCCGGGGATTGGTCAACGTCCTGACTTTC. The chain is built from TRBV11-1 and TRBJ2-6, with a possible D match to TRBD2 (5 bases). The CDR3 is 16 amino acids. Germline loops: CDR1 SGHAT, CDR2 FQDESV (reference sequence). Trimming removed 0 bases from V and 9 bases from J, with 15 bases in between.